This passage covers 27 T cell receptor beta chains from one sample sequenced in a study of vaccination effects on CD4 cells after COVID-19. Method: immunoSEQ multiplex PCR; TCRdb's copy keeps in-frame clones and lacks some. The sample includes approximately 54,000 clones, 75% to 90% seen only once; the top ten take about 2.4%. ViraFEST assay sequencing came after antigen-specific CD4+ T cells were expanded with viral peptide pools. It was after 10 days of culture that CD4+ T cells were isolated. No antigen has been identified for these receptors. The sample was CD4+ T cells from PBMCs cultured with HCoV-229E spike peptides, taken before COVID-19 vaccination. Receptors originate from a human donor who received a COVID-19 vaccine.

The rearrangement uses TRBV7-9 and TRBJ2-1, with D maybe TRBD2 (5 bases). This CDR3 spans 14 amino acids. V was shortened by 5 bases and J by 4 bases, with 12 bases between the two germline ends. Germline loops: CDR1 SEHNR, CDR2 FQNEAQ (reference sequence). The CDR3 reads CASSKRTGYNEQFF. DNA for the CDR3: TGTGCCAGCAGCAAGCGGACCGGATACAATGAGCAGTTCTTC.

The chain recombines TRBV19 with TRBJ2-3; possibly TRBD1 or TRBD2 for D (5 bases each). CDR3 size: 14 residues. V was cut by 8 bases and J by 0 bases, with 12 bases left in between. Germline V CDR1 and CDR2: LNHDA, SQIVND (reference sequence). The CDR3 DNA follows: TGTGCCAGTGTGGGACGGGCAAGCACAGATACGCAGTATTTT. Its protein product is CASVGRASTDTQYF.

This clone occurred once. This chain links TRBV6-2 or TRBV6-3 with TRBJ2-1; D not certain. Deletions cut 0 bases from V and 5 bases from J, with 14 bases between. This CDR3 spans 16 amino acids. Germline CDR1 is MNHEY and CDR2 is SVGEGT. Here the CDR3 DNA reads TGTGCCAGCAGTTACTCCGAAAGGGTTCTGGACAATGAGCAGTTCTTC. Its protein product is CASSYSERVLDNEQFF.

The chain links TRBV6-5 to TRBJ1-4; 7 bases align to TRBD1. Trimming cost V 5 bases and J 4 bases; bases outside gene matches: 7. Looked up from germline, CDR1 is MNHEY and CDR2 is SVGAGI. CDR3 size: 15 residues. The CDR3: CASSPVAGGNEKLFF. The CDR3 region has the DNA TGTGCCAGCAGTCCGGTGGCAGGGGGTAATGAAAAACTGTTTTTT.

The chain is built from TRBV6-5 and TRBJ2-4, with a tentative D call TRBD2 (6 bases). The CDR3 totals 15 residues. V was pared by 10 bases and J by 8 bases, with 24 bases between. Germline CDR1 MNHEY, CDR2 SVGAGI. CDR3 sequence reads: CATQGTPQKGDIQYF. For the CDR3, the DNA is TGTGCCACACAAGGGACTCCTCAAAAAGGGGACATTCAGTACTTC.

This clone was seen once. The J gene is TRBJ2-3, the V gene TRBV9; D remains unclear. Germline V gene data show CDR1 as SGDLS and CDR2 as YYNGEE. The CDR3 covers 15 residues. V was pared by 1 base and J by 3 bases, with 12 bases between. The CDR3 coding sequence is TGTGCCAGCAGCGTAAGGCCAGTTTCGACAGATACGCAGTATTTT. Translated: CASSVRPVSTDTQYF.

The chain is built from TRBV18 and TRBJ2-1; 8 bases fit TRBD2. The V gene end was trimmed by 8 bases and the J gene end by 3 bases; junction bases not matched to a gene: 6. Germline lookup yields CDR1 KGHSH and CDR2 LQKENI. The CDR3 is 14 residues long. Here the CDR3 DNA reads TGTGCCAGCCGGGGGGGTTCTATCTACAATGAGCAGTTCTTC. Its translation: CASRGGSIYNEQFF.

The V and J genes are TRBV3-1 (or the pseudogene TRBV3-2) and TRBJ1-3; tentatively, D is TRBD1 (5 bases). Trimming pared 0 bases from V and 4 bases from J, leaving 13 bases between. Germline CDR1 is LGHDT and CDR2 is YNNKEL (reference sequence). The CDR3 extends over 16 amino acids. The CDR3 loop reads CASSQDLTAGGNTIYF. DNA of the CDR3: TGTGCCAGCAGCCAAGATTTGACAGCGGGAGGAAACACCATATATTTT.

This clone was observed once. The rearrangement uses TRBV28 and TRBJ1-5; D remains unclear. Germline lookup yields CDR1 MDHEN and CDR2 SYDVKM. V gave up 6 bases and J gave up 2 bases, with 8 bases separating them. This CDR3 has 13 amino acids. The CDR3 DNA follows: TGTGCCAGCAGCCCCGGGGGCAATCAGCCCCAGCATTTT. Residues: CASSPGGNQPQHF.

The J gene is TRBJ1-3, the V gene TRBV14; TRBD1 is a possible D gene (5 bases). Germline CDR1 SGHDN, CDR2 FVKESK. CDR3 length: 15 amino acids. Trimming removed 1 base from V and 2 bases from J, with 9 bases in between. The CDR3 here is CASSQARGAGNTIYF. The CDR3 nucleotides are TGTGCCAGCAGCCAAGCACGGGGGGCTGGAAACACCATATATTTT.

The chain carries TRBV5-1 and TRBJ1-3; unclear D gene. In germline, CDR1 is SGHRS, CDR2 YFSETQ. Trimming shortened V by 2 bases and J by 4 bases, and 10 bases separated the two germline ends. The CDR3 is 14 residues long. The CDR3 region is CASSFNAAGNTIYF. DNA of the CDR3: TGCGCCAGCAGCTTTAACGCGGCCGGAAACACCATATATTTT.

The J gene is TRBJ1-5, the V gene TRBV12-3 or TRBV12-4; D possibly corresponds to TRBD1 (5 bases). V shed 6 bases and J shed 11 bases, with 17 bases lying between them. The CDR3 sequence is 13 residues long. CDR3 nucleotides: TGTGCCAGCAGCATGGGGCCTGTATCGGCCCAGCATTTT. Encoded protein: CASSMGPVSAQHF.

The chain carries TRBV5-8 and TRBJ2-7; D remains unclear. Germline values: CDR1 SGHTS, CDR2 YDEGEE. With 1 base removed from V and 0 bases from J, the gap between germline ends came to 5 bases. The CDR3 sequence is 13 residues long. The CDR3 loop reads CASSLRNSYEQYV. The CDR3 coding sequence is TGTGCCAGCAGCTTGCGTAACTCCTACGAGCAGTACGTC.

This rearrangement joins TRBV5-8 to TRBJ2-1, with D possibly called TRBD1 or TRBD2 (5 bases each). Trimming shortened V by 7 bases and J by 6 bases, and 23 bases separated the two germline ends. Germline V CDR1 and CDR2: SGHTS, YDEGEE. This CDR3 is 16 amino acids long. The CDR3 DNA reads as TGTGCCAGCCCCATTTTCTGGGGGAGTGAAGTCAATGAGCAGTTCTTC. Translating it yields CASPIFWGSEVNEQFF.

The genes are TRBV28 and TRBJ2-7, with 10 bases identical to TRBD1. This CDR3 has 16 amino acids. Germline loops: CDR1 MDHEN, CDR2 SYDVKM. Trimming took 3 bases from V and 1 from J; bases not matched to a gene: 6. The CDR3 DNA is TGTGCCAGCAGTTTGGCCGGGACAGGGGCTTCCTACGAGCAGTACGTC. This encodes CASSLAGTGASYEQYV.

The chain recombines TRBV5-1 with TRBJ1-1, with D possibly being TRBD1 (6 bases). V shed 2 bases and J shed 4 bases, with 15 bases lying between them. This CDR3 comprises 15 residues. The V gene's germline CDR1 is SGHRS and CDR2 YFSETQ. The CDR3 DNA is TGCGCCAGCAGCTTTATGACAGGCTGGTCCACTGAAGCTTTCTTT. This codes for CASSFMTGWSTEAFF.

The V gene is TRBV29-1, the J gene TRBJ1-2, with D hard to call. Germline V gene data show CDR1 as SQVTM and CDR2 as ANQGSEA. This CDR3 contains 11 residues. V lost 3 bases to trimming and J lost 3 bases, with 5 bases between them. The CDR3 is CSVDRDYGYTF. As DNA, the CDR3 is TGCAGCGTTGACCGAGACTATGGCTACACCTTC.

The rearrangement links TRBV27 to TRBJ2-2; 7 nucleotides agree with TRBD2. This CDR3 region has 14 residues. J lost 4 bases, V lost 5 bases, and 4 bases had no gene match. From germline, CDR1 is MNHEY and CDR2 SMNVEV (reference sequence). CDR3 sequence (DNA): TGTGCCAGCAGTCTGGGGGGGGTCACCGGGGAGCTGTTTTTT. Amino acids: CASSLGGVTGELFF.

V is TRBV5-5 and J is TRBJ1-1; a possible D gene is TRBD1 (5 bases). Trimming stripped 6 bases from V and 1 base from J, with 13 bases between. This CDR3 is built from 14 residues. CDR1 and CDR2 from the germline V gene are SGHKS and YYEKEE (reference sequence). CDR3: CASTRSGGNTEAFF. CDR3 DNA: TGTGCCAGCACCCGGAGCGGGGGGAACACTGAAGCTTTCTTT.

The genes are TRBV24-1 and TRBJ2-2, with 8 bases matching TRBD1. Trimming at V came to 4 bases and at J to 5 bases, leaving 8 bases not matched to a gene. Germline assignment: CDR1 KGHDR and CDR2 SFDVKD. CDR3 size: 16 residues. CDR3 DNA: TGTGCCACCAGTGACCCCCCAGGGGGCCCTACCGGGGAGCTGTTTTTT. Protein product: CATSDPPGGPTGELFF.

The CDR3 DNA sequence: TGTGCCAGCAGCCAGTCGGGACACCCCCCGGGGACTGAAGCTTTCTTT. Its protein is CASSQSGHPPGTEAFF. The chain couples TRBV7-9 to TRBJ1-1; D is perhaps TRBD1 (6 bases). V was shortened by 5 bases and J by 5 bases, with 21 bases between the two germline ends. The V gene's germline CDR1 is SEHNR and CDR2 FQNEAQ (reference sequence). The CDR3 has 16 amino acids.

This clone appeared once. This chain links TRBV6-6 with TRBJ1-6, with D unclear. Germline V gene lookup returns CDR1 MNHNY and CDR2 SVGAGI (reference sequence). Trimming stripped 2 bases from V and 10 bases from J, with 12 bases between. The CDR3 loop spans 14 amino acids. The CDR3, as DNA: TGTGCCAGCAGTTACCTCGTCCGCGACTCACCCCTCCACTTT. Its protein product is CASSYLVRDSPLHF.

CDR3 amino acids: CASSLRTGESNEQFF. CDR3 nucleotides: TGTGCCAGCTCACTCCGGACAGGGGAGAGCAATGAGCAGTTCTTC. The genes are TRBV18 and TRBJ2-1; 9 nucleotides align to TRBD1. With V trimmed by 4 bases and J by 6 bases, 7 bases remained unmatched. The CDR3 totals 15 residues. CDR1 and CDR2 from the germline V gene are KGHSH and LQKENI.

The chain links TRBV2 to TRBJ1-2, with D unclear. Trimming removed 9 bases from V and 2 bases from J, with 13 bases in between. The CDR3 extends over 13 amino acids. CDR1 and CDR2 (germline): SNHLY, FYNNEI. The DNA of the CDR3 is TGTGCCAGTGCCATTAAGATCAACTATGGCTACACCTTC. Its protein product is CASAIKINYGYTF.

In its sample, this clone was seen a few times. The CDR3 DNA reads TGTGCCATCAGCGGGACGGATGAAAAACTGTTTTTT. Protein: CAISGTDEKLFF. The chain is built from TRBV10-3 and TRBJ1-4; possibly TRBD1 for D (5 bases). Per the germline V gene, CDR1 is ENHRY and CDR2 is SYGVKD. Trimming pared 6 bases from V and 6 bases from J, leaving 8 bases between. There are 12 residues in the CDR3.

The chain has TRBV7-9 and TRBJ2-3; 10 bases map to TRBD2. V shed 8 bases and J 5 bases; nucleotides not matched to a gene: 10. CDR3 length: 15 residues. Per germline, CDR1 SEHNR and CDR2 FQNEAQ (reference sequence). This chain's CDR3 is CASALRASGGDTQYF. CDR3 bases: TGTGCCAGCGCCCTCCGGGCTAGCGGGGGAGATACGCAGTATTTT.

The chain joins TRBV30 to TRBJ2-4, with 12 bases aligning to TRBD1. This CDR3 region has 17 residues. Germline CDR1 GTSNPN, CDR2 SVGIG (reference sequence). V dropped 1 base and J dropped 9; count of bases not matched to a gene: 13. The CDR3 bases are TGTGCCTGGAGTGAGATCGGGACAGGGGGCCCTCTAGGCATTCAGTACTTC. Translation: CAWSEIGTGGPLGIQYF.